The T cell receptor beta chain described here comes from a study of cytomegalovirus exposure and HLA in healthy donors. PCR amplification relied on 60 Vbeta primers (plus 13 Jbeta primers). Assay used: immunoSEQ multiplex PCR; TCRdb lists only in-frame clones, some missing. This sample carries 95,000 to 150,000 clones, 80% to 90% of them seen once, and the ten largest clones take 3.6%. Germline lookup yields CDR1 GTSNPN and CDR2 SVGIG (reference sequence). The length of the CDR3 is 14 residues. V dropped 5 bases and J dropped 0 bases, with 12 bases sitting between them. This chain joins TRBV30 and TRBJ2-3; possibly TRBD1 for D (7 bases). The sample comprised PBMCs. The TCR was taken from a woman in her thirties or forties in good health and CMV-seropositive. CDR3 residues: CAWRQGLSTDTQYF. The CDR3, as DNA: TGTGCCTGGCGACAGGGACTTAGCACAGATACGCAGTATTTT.